This TCR beta chain was recorded in a study of post-analysis software for immune sequencing data. Broader study findings: When patients were compared with controls, about 5 TRBV segments were more frequent, TRBV5-6, TRBV5-1 and TRBV20-1 among them.

Researchers reported that TCR beta cDNA libraries carried unique molecular identifiers. TCRdb redid the calling of the PCR reads with MiXCR, one entry per CDR3 protein. The sample shows fewer than 850,000 distinct CDR3 sequences, 30% of them seen only once. The V end lost 5 bases, the J end lost 6 bases, and 23 bases lay between the germline ends. Per the germline V gene, CDR1 is KGHDR and CDR2 is SFDVKD. The CDR3 loop spans 17 amino acids. This clonotype was seen a few times. Its antigen is not known. V usage is TRBV24-1 and J usage is TRBJ2-3; the D gene could be TRBD1 or TRBD2 (5 bases each). The sequenced material came from blood. The receptor was derived from a girl aged 10-17 years with multiple sclerosis. The CDR3 DNA follows: TGTGCCACCAGTGGCCCCTTGGGGGATCGAGGTACGGATACGCAGTATTTT. Its translation is CATSGPLGDRGTDTQYF.